The present T cell receptor (beta chain) was sequenced within a study of OX40 agonist ivuxolimab in advanced cancers. Study results and caveats: At 0.1 to 3.0 mg/kg and by week 6, CD4+ and CD8+ T cells in the blood had expanded clonally. Several nonresponders also turned out to have low normalized T-cell clonal expansion.

Comments on this clone: Its antigen is not identified.

The V and J ends lost 3 bases and 7 bases, in that order; junction bases with no gene match: 6. The CDR3 loop spans 16 amino acids. The germline CDR1 and CDR2 sequences are SGHTA and FQGNSA. The protocol was immunoSEQ multiplex PCR, while the TCRdb copy is restricted to in-frame clones and leaves out a portion. In the table there are about 68,000 clones, about 82% of which are singletons. The source was CD4+ or CD8+ T cells sorted from blood, collected in a trial of the OX40 agonist ivuxolimab. The sequence derives from an adult with an advanced solid tumor such as melanoma, head and neck, liver or kidney cancer. The chain has TRBV7-2 and TRBJ1-6, with 10 bases that match TRBD1. As DNA, the CDR3 is TGTGCCAGCAGCTTGGGGACAGGGGTACGGAATTCACCCCTCCACTTT. Its protein product is CASSLGTGVRNSPLHF.